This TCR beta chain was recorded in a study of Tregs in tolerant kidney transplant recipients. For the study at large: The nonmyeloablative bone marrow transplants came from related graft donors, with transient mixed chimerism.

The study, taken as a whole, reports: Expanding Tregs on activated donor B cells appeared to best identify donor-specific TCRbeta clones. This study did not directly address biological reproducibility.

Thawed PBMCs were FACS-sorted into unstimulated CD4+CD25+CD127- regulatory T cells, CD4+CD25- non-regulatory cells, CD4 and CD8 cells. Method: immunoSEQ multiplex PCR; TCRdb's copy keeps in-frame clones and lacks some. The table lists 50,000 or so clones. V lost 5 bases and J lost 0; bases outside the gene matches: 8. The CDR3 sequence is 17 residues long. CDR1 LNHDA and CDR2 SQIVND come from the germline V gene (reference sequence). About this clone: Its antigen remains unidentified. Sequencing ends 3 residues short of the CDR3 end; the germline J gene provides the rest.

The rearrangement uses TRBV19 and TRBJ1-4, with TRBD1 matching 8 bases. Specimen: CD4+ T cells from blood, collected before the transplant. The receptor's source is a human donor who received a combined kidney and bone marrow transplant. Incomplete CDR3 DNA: TGTGCCAGTAGTCCGAGGACAGGGAGGACAACTAATGAAAAA. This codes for CASSPRTGRTTNEK. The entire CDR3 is CASSPRTGRTTNEKLFF.